The entry below gives a single T cell receptor (beta chain) sequence along with its context. Its antigen is currently unknown. This record belongs to a study of T-cell reconstitution after alpha-beta-depleted transplantation in children. Broader study findings: It was newly produced T cells that mostly accounted for T-cell counts and diversity one year after transplant. At around two months after transplant, the alpha-beta T cells were reportedly derived from several hundred expanded clones that came from non-depleted graft cells.

Per germline, CDR1 PRHDT and CDR2 FYEKMQ (reference sequence). The CDR3 totals 16 residues. V was shortened by 5 bases and J by 2 bases, with 19 bases between the two germline ends. During its preparation, the TCRbeta library received unique molecular identifiers. TCRdb re-derived calls from the PCR reads in MiXCR, one entry per CDR3 protein. The sample lists 700,000 to 950,000 distinct CDR3 sequences; about 16% were seen once. V is TRBV13 and J is TRBJ2-7; D unclear. Sequencing was performed on PBMCs, mostly from graft donor cells, taken 360 days after TCRalphabeta/CD19-depleted stem cell transplant. The receptor's source is a male patient aged 10 to 17 who had a stem cell transplant for acute lymphoblastic leukemia, so the T cells may come from the graft donor. CDR3 bases: TGTGCCAGCAGCCCCTTTTATATTCCTGCGGCCTACGAGCAGTACTTC. Its translation: CASSPFYIPAAYEQYF.